The present entry profiles one T cell receptor beta chain with its context. Its antigen is undetermined. The data derive from a study of shared clonotypes between healthy human individuals. Study-level background: Donors had three CD4 naive, three CD4 memory, two CD8 naive and one CD8 memory plate apiece. General study results and limits: The small donor group covered limited genetic and exposure diversity.

The assay was run at deep level. Authors' processing steps: There were no quality scores in the junction-only immunoSEQ sequences, so filtering differed. Only in-frame clones appear in the TCRdb table, and some are missing; sequencing was by immunoSEQ multiplex PCR. The V and J calls and clone size were taken over from that table, and D and trimming were inferred from the DNA. The repertoire has fewer than 850,000 clones, 72% of them found once; the top ten carry approximately 2%. The sequence was collected from a woman in her 30s in good health. The sequencing input was memory CD4+ T cells sorted from blood. Indicated subset: CD45RA-negative fraction.

This chain's CDR3 is CASSQAYLDEQYF. The CDR3 bases are TGCGCCAGCAGCCAGGCTTACTTAGACGAGCAGTACTTC. This chain links TRBV4-1 with TRBJ2-7; D gene ambiguous. V was shortened by 3 bases and J by 5 bases, with 11 bases between the two germline ends. This CDR3 contains 13 residues. Germline V CDR1 and CDR2: MGHRA, YSYEKL.